This T cell receptor beta chain derives from a study of blood T cell repertoires in COVID-19. Study summary: Collection of acute and convalescent COVID-19 samples took place in the United States, Italy and Spain. Sample material is recorded as cDNA or gDNA derived from T cells, B-cell-depleted T cells, or PBMCs.

Authors' processing steps: Quantification of nucleated cells was approximated via reference gene primer amplification. Profiled with immunoSEQ multiplex PCR; TCRdb holds only in-frame clones, not every one. V, J and clone size derive from that table, while D and trimming were established from the DNA sequence. Here the sample spans fewer than 250,000 clones, approximately 86% being singletons. Germline V gene data show CDR1 as MDHEN and CDR2 as SYDVKM. Trimming shortened V by 7 bases and J by 1 base, and 7 bases separated the two germline ends. The CDR3 consists of 13 residues. The sample comprised peripheral blood. The clonotype comes from a man between 60 and 75 years old with acute or convalescent COVID-19. The chain recombines TRBV28 with TRBJ2-2; D gene uncertain. In DNA, the CDR3 is TGTGCCAGCAACGGTTTGAACACCGGGGAGCTGTTTTTT. Its translation: CASNGLNTGELFF.